This T cell receptor beta chain was sequenced during a study of blood T cell repertoires in COVID-19. Study background: Whether acute or convalescent, the COVID-19 samples came from the United States, Italy and Spain. From T cells, B-cell-depleted T cells, or PBMCs came the material, which was cDNA or gDNA.

Original analysis: Amplifying reference gene primers gave estimates of nucleated cell counts. Sequencing was performed with immunoSEQ multiplex PCR; in TCRdb, only in-frame clones are kept and a portion is missing. The DNA was the basis for D and trimming; V, J and clone size are from that table. The sample includes around 120,000 clones, 87% of them seen just once. The receptor comes from an older woman with acute or convalescent COVID-19. The sequenced material came from peripheral blood.

Here the CDR3 reads CASSLGDRLDGYTF. The CDR3 DNA follows: TGTGCCAGCAGTTTAGGTGACAGGTTGGATGGCTACACCTTC. The chain couples TRBV28 to TRBJ1-2, with D perhaps matching TRBD1 (6 bases). The germline gives CDR1 MDHEN, CDR2 SYDVKM. The V end lost 2 bases, the J end lost 6 bases, and 13 bases lay between the germline ends. The CDR3 covers 14 residues.